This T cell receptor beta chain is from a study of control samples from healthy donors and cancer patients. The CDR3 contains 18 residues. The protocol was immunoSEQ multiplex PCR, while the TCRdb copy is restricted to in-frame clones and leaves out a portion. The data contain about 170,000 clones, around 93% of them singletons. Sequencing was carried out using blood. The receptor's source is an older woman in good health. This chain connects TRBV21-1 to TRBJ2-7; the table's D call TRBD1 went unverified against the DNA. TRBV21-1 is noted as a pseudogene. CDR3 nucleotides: TGTGCCAGCAGCAAAGCCGGGACAGGGGCTCCCTATCACTACGAGCAGTACTTC. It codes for CASSKAGTGAPYHYEQYF.